The 10 T cell receptor beta chains in this list originate from one sample, sequenced in a study of T cell repertoires in cytomegalovirus infection. TCRdb analysed the reads with MiXCR anew, one entry per CDR3 protein. The sample includes about 240,000 distinct CDR3 sequences, 12% of them seen just once. The source material was PBMCs. The receptors originated from a human donor in good health (CMV status not recorded). Some clones in this sample may be carry-over from other donors' samples.

This clonotype was found a few times. The chain has TRBV18 and TRBJ2-4, with a weak D call TRBD1 (6 bases). The CDR3 consists of 15 residues. Germline V gene lookup returns CDR1 KGHSH and CDR2 LQKENI. V gave up 3 bases and J gave up 4 bases, with 13 bases separating them. The CDR3 coding sequence is TGTGCCAGCTCACCCACAGCCGGGACAAAAAACATTCAGTACTTC. Its protein is CASSPTAGTKNIQYF.

The V call is TRBV6-2 or TRBV6-3, the J call TRBJ2-1; perhaps TRBD2 as D (6 bases). The CDR3 has 12 residues. The V end lost 6 bases, the J end lost 8 bases, and 11 bases lay between the germline ends. Looked up from germline, CDR1 is MNHEY and CDR2 is SVGEGT. CDR3 amino acids: CASRRDGDEQFF. In nucleotides, the CDR3 is TGTGCCAGCAGGCGGGATGGCGATGAGCAGTTCTTC.

This clonotype was seen a few times. CDR3 sequence: CSVEDGARRGDEQFF. Written as DNA, the CDR3 is TGCAGCGTTGAAGACGGGGCCCGCCGGGGGGATGAGCAGTTCTTC. The V and J genes are TRBV29-1 and TRBJ2-1; 7 nucleotides agree with TRBD2. CDR3 length equals 15 residues. V was clipped by 0 bases and J by 8 bases; unmatched bases: 10. Germline CDR1 reads SQVTM; CDR2 reads ANQGSEA.

The table lists this clonotype with many counts. The gene calls are TRBV7-2 and TRBJ1-1; no firm D call. Germline V gives CDR1 SGHTA, CDR2 FQGNSA. This CDR3 spans 13 amino acids. V was clipped by 0 bases and J by 7 bases, with 9 bases between them. In DNA, the CDR3 is TGTGCCAGCAGCTTAGCAGGGTTAGTTGAAGCTTTCTTT. Encoded protein: CASSLAGLVEAFF. Full variable domain (remainder filled in from reference TRBV7-2 and TRBJ1-1): GAGVSQSPSNKVTEKGKDVELRCDPISGHTALYWYRQSLGQGLEFLIYFQGNSAPDKSGLPSDRFSAERTGGSVSTLTIQRTQQEDSAVYLCASSLAGLVEAFFGQGTRLTVV.

This clonotype was seen ten or more times. The rearrangement links TRBV7-2 to TRBJ2-1; possible D gene TRBD2, 6 bases. The germline V gene encodes CDR1 SGHTA and CDR2 FQGNSA. The V gene lost 1 base and the J gene lost 10 bases, with 20 bases spanning the gap. This CDR3 comprises 16 residues. For the CDR3, the DNA is TGTGCCAGCAGCTTAGAGAGGAGGGGCGCCGATTCAGAGCAGTTCTTC. As protein: CASSLERRGADSEQFF.

This rearrangement joins TRBV12-3 or TRBV12-4 to TRBJ2-7; 16 bases are shared with TRBD2. This CDR3 spans 15 amino acids. V trimming: 5 bases; J trimming: 6 bases; junction bases outside the gene matches: 4. CDR3 sequence: CASSPGLAGGTEQYF. The CDR3 DNA sequence: TGTGCCAGCAGTCCGGGACTAGCGGGAGGGACCGAGCAGTACTTC.

This chain connects TRBV5-1 to TRBJ2-7, with 8 bases identical to TRBD1. CDR3 size: 18 residues. V lost 0 bases to trimming and J lost 0 bases; unmatched junction nucleotides: 11. Germline lookup yields CDR1 SGHRS and CDR2 YFSETQ. The CDR3 sequence: CASSLVPFQGASSYEQYF. DNA of the CDR3: TGCGCCAGCAGCTTGGTACCCTTTCAGGGGGCGAGCTCCTACGAGCAGTACTTC.

In its sample, this clonotype was seen once. The J gene is TRBJ2-1, the V gene TRBV5-4; D might be TRBD1 or TRBD2, each matching 5 bases. Trimming removed 4 bases at V and 0 bases at J, with 11 bases between. CDR1 and CDR2 (germline): SGHNT, YYREEE (reference sequence). The CDR3 length is 15 residues. The CDR3 sequence: CASSPRGGSYNEQFF. The CDR3, as DNA: TGTGCCAGCAGCCCCCGTGGGGGCTCCTACAATGAGCAGTTCTTC.

The rearrangement joins TRBV6-2 or TRBV6-3 to TRBJ2-2; the D gene is possibly TRBD1 (5 bases). The CDR3 consists of 15 residues. The germline V gene encodes CDR1 MNHEY and CDR2 SVGEGT. V dropped 7 bases and J dropped 5 bases, with 17 bases sitting between them. This CDR3 reads CASTNRAGRTGELFF. The CDR3 DNA sequence: TGTGCCAGCACCAACCGGGCAGGGCGGACCGGGGAGCTGTTTTTT.

This clonotype was counted at least ten times. This chain joins TRBV25-1 and TRBJ2-1, with D hard to call. The CDR3 runs 15 residues. With 3 bases removed from V and 0 bases from J, the gap between germline ends came to 9 bases. Germline CDR1 is MGHDK and CDR2 is SYGVNS. The chain's CDR3 is CASSDSLSSYNEQFF. The CDR3 DNA sequence: TGTGCCAGCAGTGACAGCCTTAGCTCCTACAATGAGCAGTTCTTC.